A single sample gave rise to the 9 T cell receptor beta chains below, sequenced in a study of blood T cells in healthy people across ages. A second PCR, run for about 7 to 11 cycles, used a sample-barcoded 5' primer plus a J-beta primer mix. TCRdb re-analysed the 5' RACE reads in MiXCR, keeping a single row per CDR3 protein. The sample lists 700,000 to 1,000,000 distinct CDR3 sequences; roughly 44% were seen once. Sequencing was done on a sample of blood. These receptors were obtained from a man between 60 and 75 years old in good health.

CDR3 protein: CASSQGEYLGIQYF. The CDR3 DNA follows: TGCGCCAGCAGCCAAGGAGAATACTTGGGCATTCAGTACTTC. The genes are TRBV4-1 and TRBJ2-4; D is unclear. Trimming cost V 1 base and J 9 bases, with 13 bases left between them. Germline V gene sequence: CDR1 MGHRA, CDR2 YSYEKL. The length of the CDR3 is 14 residues.

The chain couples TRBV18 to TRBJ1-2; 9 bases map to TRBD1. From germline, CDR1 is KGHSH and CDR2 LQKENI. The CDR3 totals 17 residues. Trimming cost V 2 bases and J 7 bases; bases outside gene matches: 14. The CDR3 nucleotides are TGTGCCAGCTCACCAATCTCTGCGGGACAGGGAGCGGGTGGCTACACCTTC. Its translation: CASSPISAGQGAGGYTF.

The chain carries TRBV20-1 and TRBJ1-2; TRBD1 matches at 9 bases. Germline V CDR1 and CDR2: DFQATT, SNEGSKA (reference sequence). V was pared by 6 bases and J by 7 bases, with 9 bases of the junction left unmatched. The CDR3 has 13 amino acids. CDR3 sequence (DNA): TGCAGTGCCCACAGTGGGACAGGGTTTGGCTACACCTTC. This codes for CSAHSGTGFGYTF.

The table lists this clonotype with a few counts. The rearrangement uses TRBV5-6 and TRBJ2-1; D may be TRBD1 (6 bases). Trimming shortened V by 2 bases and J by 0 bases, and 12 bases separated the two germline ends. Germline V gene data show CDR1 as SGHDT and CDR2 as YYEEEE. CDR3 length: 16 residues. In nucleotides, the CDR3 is TGTGCCAGCAGCTTTTCGACAGGTCGCTCCTACAATGAGCAGTTCTTC. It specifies CASSFSTGRSYNEQFF.

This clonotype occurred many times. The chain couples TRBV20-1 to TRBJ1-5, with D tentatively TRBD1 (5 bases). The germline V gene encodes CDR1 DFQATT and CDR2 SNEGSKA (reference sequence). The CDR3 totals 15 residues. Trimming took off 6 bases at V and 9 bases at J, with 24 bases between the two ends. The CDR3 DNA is TGCAGTGCCACGGGACTTCTAGAGGGAATCAGGCCCCAGCATTTT. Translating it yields CSATGLLEGIRPQHF.

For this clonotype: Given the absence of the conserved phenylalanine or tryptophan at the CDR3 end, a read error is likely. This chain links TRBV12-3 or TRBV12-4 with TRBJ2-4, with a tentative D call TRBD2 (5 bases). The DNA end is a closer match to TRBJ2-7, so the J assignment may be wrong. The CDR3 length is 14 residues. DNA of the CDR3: TGTGCCAGCAGACCGGGAAGCTCTAGGAACGAGCAGTACTTA. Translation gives CASRPGSSRNEQYL.

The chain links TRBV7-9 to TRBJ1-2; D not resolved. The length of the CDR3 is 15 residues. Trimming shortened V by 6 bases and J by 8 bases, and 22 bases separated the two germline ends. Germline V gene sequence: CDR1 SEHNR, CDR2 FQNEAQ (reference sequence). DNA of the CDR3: TGTGCCAGCAGTCCATCCCCCTCATCGCTCCGGGGCTACACCTTC. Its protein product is CASSPSPSSLRGYTF.

The CDR3 here is CATSDSGPPNEETQYF. The CDR3 nucleotides read TGTGCCACCAGTGATTCCGGGCCGCCTAATGAAGAGACCCAGTACTTC. The rearrangement joins TRBV24-1 to TRBJ2-5; D remains unclear. Germline assignment: CDR1 KGHDR and CDR2 SFDVKD. V shed 2 bases and J shed 3 bases, with 15 bases lying between them. The CDR3 sequence is 16 residues long.

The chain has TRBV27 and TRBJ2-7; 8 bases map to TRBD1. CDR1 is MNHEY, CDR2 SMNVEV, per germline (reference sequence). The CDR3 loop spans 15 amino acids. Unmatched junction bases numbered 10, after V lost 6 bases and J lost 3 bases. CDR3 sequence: CASSHGGQGVYEQYF. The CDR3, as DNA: TGTGCCAGCAGCCACGGCGGACAGGGAGTCTACGAGCAGTACTTC.